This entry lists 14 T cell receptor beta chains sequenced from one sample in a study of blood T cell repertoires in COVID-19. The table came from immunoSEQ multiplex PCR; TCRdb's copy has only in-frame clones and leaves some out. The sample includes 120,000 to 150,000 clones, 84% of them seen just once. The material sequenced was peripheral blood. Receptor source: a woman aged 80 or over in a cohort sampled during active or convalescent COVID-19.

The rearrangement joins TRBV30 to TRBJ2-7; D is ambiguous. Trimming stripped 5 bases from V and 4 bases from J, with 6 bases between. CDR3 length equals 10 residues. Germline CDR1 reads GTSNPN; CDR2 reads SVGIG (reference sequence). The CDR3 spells CAWGAYEQYF. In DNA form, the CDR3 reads TGTGCCTGGGGAGCGTACGAGCAGTACTTC.

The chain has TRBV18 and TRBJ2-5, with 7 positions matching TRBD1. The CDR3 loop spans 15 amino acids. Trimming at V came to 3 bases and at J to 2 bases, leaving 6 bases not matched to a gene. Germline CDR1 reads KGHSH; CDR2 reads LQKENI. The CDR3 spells CASSPPDRAQETQYF. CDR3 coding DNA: TGTGCCAGCTCACCGCCCGACAGGGCGCAAGAGACCCAGTACTTC.

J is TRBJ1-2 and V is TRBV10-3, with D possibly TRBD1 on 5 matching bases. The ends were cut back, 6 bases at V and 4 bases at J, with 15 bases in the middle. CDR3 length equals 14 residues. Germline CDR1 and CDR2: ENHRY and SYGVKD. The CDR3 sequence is CAIRGRQQSYGYTF. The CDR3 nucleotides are TGTGCCATCAGGGGGCGACAGCAGAGCTATGGCTACACCTTC.

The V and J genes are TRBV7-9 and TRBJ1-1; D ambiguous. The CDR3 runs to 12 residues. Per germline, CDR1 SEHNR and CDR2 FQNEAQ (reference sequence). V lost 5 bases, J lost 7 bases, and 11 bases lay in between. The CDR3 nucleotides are TGTGCCAGCAGCCTAACCACCTTTGAAGCTTTCTTT. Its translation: CASSLTTFEAFF.

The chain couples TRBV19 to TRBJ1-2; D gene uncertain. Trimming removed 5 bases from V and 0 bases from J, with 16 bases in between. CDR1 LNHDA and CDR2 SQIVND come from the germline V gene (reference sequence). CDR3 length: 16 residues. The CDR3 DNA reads TGTGCCAGTAGTCAGCCAGGAAGAATTGCTAACTATGGCTACACCTTC. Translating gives CASSQPGRIANYGYTF. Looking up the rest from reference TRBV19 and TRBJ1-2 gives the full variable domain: DGGITQSPKYLFRKEGQNVTLSCEQNLNHDAMYWYRQDPGQGLRLIYYSQIVNDFQKGDIAEGYSVSREKKESFPLTVTSAQKNPTAFYLCASSQPGRIANYGYTFGSGTRLTVV.

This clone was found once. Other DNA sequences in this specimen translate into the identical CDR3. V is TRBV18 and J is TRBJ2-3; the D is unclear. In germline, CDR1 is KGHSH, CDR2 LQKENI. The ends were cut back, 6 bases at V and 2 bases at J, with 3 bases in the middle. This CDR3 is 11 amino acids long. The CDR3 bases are TGTGCCAGCTCTCTCACAGATACGCAGTATTTT. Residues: CASSLTDTQYF.

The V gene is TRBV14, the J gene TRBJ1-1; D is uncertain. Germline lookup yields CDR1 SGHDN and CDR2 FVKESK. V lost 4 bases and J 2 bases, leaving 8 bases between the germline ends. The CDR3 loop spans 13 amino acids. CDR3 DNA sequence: TGTGCCAGCAGCCTTTACAGAAACACTGAAGCTTTCTTT. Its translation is CASSLYRNTEAFF.

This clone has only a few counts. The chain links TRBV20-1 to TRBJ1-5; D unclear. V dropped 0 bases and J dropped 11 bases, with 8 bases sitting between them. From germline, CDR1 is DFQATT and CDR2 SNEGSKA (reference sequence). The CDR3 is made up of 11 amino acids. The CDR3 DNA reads TGCAGTGCTAGAGATACACCCTCCCAGCATTTT. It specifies CSARDTPSQHF.

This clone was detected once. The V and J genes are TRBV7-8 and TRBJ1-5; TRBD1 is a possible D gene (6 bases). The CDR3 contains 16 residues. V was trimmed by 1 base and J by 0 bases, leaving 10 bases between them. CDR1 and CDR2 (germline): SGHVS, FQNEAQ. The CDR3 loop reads CASSLGDRLSNQPQHF. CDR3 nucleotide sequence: TGTGCCAGCAGCTTAGGAGACAGGCTTAGCAATCAGCCCCAGCATTTT.

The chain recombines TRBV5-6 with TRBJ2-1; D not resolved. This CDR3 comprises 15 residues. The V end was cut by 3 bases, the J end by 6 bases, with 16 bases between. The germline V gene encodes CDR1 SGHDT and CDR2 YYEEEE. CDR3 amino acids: CASSWVLEAVNEQFF. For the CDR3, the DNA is TGTGCCAGCAGCTGGGTTCTAGAAGCAGTCAATGAGCAGTTCTTC.

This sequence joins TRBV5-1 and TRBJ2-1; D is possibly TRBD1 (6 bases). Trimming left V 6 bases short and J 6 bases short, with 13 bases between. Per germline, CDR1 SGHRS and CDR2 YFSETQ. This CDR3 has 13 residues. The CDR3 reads CASNTGSANEQFF. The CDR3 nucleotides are TGCGCCAGCAATACAGGGTCTGCCAATGAGCAGTTCTTC.

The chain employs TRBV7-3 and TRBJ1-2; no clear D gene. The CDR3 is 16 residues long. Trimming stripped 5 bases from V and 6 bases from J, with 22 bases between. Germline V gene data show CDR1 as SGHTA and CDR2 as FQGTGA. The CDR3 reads CASSGGFFRPGDGYTF. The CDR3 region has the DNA TGTGCCAGCAGCGGAGGGTTTTTCCGACCGGGTGATGGCTACACCTTC.

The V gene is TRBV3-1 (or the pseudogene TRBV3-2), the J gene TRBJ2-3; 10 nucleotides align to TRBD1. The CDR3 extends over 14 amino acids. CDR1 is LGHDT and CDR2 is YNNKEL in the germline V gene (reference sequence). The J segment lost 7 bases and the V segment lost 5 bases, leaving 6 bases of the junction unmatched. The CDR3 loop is CASSERDRGYTQYF. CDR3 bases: TGTGCCAGCAGCGAGCGGGACAGGGGCTATACGCAGTATTTT.

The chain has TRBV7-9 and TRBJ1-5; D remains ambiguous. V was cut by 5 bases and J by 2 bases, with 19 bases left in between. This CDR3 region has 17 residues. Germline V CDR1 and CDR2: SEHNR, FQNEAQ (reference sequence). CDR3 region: CASSPPRGGSGNQPQHF. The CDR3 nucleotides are TGTGCCAGCAGCCCTCCTCGGGGAGGGAGTGGCAATCAGCCCCAGCATTTT.